The TCR beta chain under discussion was sequenced for a study of post-analysis software for immune sequencing data. In the study overall: Included among the disease courses, which were recorded for the cohort, were relapsing-remitting, secondary progressive and progressive-relapsing multiple sclerosis.

Germline V gives CDR1 SNHLY, CDR2 FYNNEI. The CDR3 runs 14 residues. V dropped 6 bases and J dropped 5; count of bases not matched to a gene: 4. Overall study results and limits: Relative to controls, patients had about 5 TRBV segments at higher frequency, with TRBV5-6, TRBV5-1 and TRBV20-1 among these.

This clonotype was observed a few times. Its antigen is currently unknown. Unique-molecular-identifier-tagged TCR beta cDNA libraries were used. TCRdb used MiXCR to reprocess the PCR reads, holding one entry per CDR3 protein. The profile shows 750,000 to 950,000 distinct CDR3 sequences, approximately 50% of them singletons. Sequencing input: blood. The chain has TRBV2 and TRBJ2-5, with 12 nucleotides matching TRBD1. The receptor was isolated from a girl aged 10 to 17 with multiple sclerosis. The CDR3 sequence: CASRGDRGPETQYF. The DNA for the CDR3 is TGTGCCAGCAGAGGGGACAGGGGGCCGGAGACCCAGTACTTC. Looking up the rest from reference TRBV2 and TRBJ2-5 gives the full variable domain: EPEVTQTPSHQVTQMGQEVILRCVPISNHLYFYWYRQILGQKVEFLVSFYNNEISEKSEIFDDQFSVERPDGSNFTLKIRSTKLEDSAMYFCASRGDRGPETQYFGPGTRLLVL.